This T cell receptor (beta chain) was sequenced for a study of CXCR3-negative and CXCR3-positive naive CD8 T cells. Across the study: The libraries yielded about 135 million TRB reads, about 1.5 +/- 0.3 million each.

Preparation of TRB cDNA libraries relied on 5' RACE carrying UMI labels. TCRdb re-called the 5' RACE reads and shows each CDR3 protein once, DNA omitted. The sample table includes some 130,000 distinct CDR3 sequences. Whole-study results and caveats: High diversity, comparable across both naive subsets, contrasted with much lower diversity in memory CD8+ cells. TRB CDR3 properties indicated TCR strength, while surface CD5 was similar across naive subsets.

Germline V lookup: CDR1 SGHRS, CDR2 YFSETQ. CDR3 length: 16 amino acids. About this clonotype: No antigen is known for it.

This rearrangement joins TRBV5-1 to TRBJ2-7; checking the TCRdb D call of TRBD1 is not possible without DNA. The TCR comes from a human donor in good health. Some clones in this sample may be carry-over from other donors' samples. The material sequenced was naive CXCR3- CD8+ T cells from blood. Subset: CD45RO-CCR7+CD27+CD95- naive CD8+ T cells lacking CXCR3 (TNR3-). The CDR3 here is CASSVQIPGQGHEQYF. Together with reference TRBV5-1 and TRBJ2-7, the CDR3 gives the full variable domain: KAGVTQTPRYLIKTRGQQVTLSCSPISGHRSVSWYQQTPGQGLQFLFEYFSETQRNKGNFPGRFSGRQFSNSRSEMNVSTLELGDSALYLCASSVQIPGQGHEQYFGPGTRLTVT.